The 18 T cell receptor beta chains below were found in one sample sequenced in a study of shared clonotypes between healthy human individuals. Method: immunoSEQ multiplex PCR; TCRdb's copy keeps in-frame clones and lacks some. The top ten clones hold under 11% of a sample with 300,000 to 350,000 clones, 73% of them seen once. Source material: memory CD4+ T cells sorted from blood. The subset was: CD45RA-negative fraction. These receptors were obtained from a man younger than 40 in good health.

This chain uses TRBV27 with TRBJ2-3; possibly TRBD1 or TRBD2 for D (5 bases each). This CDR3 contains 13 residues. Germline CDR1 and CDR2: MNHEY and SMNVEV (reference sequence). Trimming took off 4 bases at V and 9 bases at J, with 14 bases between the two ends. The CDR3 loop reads CASSSVSWGTQYF. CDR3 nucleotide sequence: TGTGCCAGCAGTTCCGTCTCCTGGGGGACGCAGTATTTT.

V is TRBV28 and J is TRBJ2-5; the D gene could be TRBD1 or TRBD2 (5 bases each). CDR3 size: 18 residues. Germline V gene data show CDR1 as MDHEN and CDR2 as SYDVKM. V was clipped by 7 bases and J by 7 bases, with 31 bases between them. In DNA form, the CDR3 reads TGTGCCAGCATGTTGAGGTTTGGTGGGACCCCCCAATCAGGGACCCAGTACTTC. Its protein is CASMLRFGGTPQSGTQYF. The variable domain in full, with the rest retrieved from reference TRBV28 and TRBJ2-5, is DVKVTQSSRYLVKRTGEKVFLECVQDMDHENMFWYRQDPGLGLRLIYFSYDVKMKEKGDIPEGYSVSREKKERFSLILESASTNQTSMYLCASMLRFGGTPQSGTQYFGPGTRLLVL.

CDR3 sequence: CASSPPDVSGYTF. The CDR3 bases are TGTGCCAGCTCACCACCGGATGTCTCTGGCTACACCTTC. V is TRBV18 and J is TRBJ1-2; D call uncertain. V was clipped by 0 bases and J by 7 bases, with 9 bases between them. The CDR3 is 13 residues long. Germline V gene lookup returns CDR1 KGHSH and CDR2 LQKENI.

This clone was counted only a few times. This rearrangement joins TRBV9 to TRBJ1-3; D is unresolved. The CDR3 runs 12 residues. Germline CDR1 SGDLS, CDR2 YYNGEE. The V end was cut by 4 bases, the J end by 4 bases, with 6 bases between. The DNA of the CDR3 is TGTGCCAGCAGCCTGGGGGGAAACACCATATATTTT. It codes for CASSLGGNTIYF.

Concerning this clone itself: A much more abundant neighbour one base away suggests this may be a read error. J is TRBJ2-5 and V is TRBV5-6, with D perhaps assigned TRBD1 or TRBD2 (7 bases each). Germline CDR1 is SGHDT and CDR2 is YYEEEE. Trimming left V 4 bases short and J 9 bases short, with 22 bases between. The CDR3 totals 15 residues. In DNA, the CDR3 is TGTGCCAGCAGCCGGGACGACAGGGTTCGGGAGGCCCAGTACTTC. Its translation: CASSRDDRVREAQYF.

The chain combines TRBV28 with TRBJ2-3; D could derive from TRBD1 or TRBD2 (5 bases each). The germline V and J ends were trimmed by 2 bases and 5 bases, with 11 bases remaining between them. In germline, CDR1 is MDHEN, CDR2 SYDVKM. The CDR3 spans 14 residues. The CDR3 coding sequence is TGTGCCAGCAGTTTAGGGGGAACCCTAGATACGCAGTATTTT. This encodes CASSLGGTLDTQYF.

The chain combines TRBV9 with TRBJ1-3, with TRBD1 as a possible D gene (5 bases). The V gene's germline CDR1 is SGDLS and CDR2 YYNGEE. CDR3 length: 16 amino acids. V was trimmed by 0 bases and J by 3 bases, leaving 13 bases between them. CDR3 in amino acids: CASSVGFRDLGNTIYF. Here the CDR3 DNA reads TGTGCCAGCAGCGTAGGGTTCCGGGACCTTGGAAACACCATATATTTT.

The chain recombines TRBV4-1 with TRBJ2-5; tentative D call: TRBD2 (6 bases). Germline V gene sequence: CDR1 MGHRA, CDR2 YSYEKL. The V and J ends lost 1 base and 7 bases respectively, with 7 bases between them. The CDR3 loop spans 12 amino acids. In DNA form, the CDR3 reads TGCGCCAGCAGCCAAGCGCGGGGGACCCAGTACTTC. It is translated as CASSQARGTQYF.

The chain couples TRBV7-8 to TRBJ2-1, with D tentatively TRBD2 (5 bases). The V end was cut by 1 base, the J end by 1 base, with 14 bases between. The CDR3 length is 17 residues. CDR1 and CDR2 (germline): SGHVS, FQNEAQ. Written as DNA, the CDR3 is TGTGCCAGCAGCTTAGGGAGGAACAACCCTTCCTACAATGAGCAGTTCTTC. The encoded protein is CASSLGRNNPSYNEQFF.

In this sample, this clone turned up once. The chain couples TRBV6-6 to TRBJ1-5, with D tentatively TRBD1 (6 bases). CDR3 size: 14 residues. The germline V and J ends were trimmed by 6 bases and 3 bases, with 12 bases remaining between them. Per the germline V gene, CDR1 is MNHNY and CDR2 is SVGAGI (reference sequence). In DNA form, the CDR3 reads TGTGCCAGCAGACTTGGACAGATCAATCAGCCCCAGCATTTT. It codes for CASRLGQINQPQHF.

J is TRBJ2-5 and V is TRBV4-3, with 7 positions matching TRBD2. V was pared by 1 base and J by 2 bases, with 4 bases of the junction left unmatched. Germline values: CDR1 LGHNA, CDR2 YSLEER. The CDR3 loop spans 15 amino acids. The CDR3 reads CASSQGGGTQETQYF. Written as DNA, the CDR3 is TGCGCCAGCAGCCAAGGGGGGGGGACGCAAGAGACCCAGTACTTC.

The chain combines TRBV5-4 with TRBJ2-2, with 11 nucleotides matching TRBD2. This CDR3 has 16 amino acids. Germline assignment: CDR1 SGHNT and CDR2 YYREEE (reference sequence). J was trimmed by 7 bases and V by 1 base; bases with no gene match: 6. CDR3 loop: CASSLTSGSVSGELFF. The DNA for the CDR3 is TGTGCCAGCAGCTTGACTAGCGGGAGTGTTAGCGGGGAGCTGTTTTTT.

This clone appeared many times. The CDR3 DNA follows: TGTGCCAGCTCATTCCGAGCGGGGGGGAATGAGCAGTTCTTC. Translating it yields CASSFRAGGNEQFF. The chain uses TRBV18 and TRBJ2-1; 10 bases agree with TRBD2. The ends lost 5 bases at V and 7 bases at J; junction bases unmatched: 5. Germline loops: CDR1 KGHSH, CDR2 LQKENI. This CDR3 contains 14 residues.

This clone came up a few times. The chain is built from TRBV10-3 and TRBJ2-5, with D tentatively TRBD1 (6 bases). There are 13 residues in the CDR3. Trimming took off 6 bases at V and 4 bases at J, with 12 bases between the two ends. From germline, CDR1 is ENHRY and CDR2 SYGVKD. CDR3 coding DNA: TGTGCCATCAGCCACACAGGGACAGAGACCCAGTACTTC. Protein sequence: CAISHTGTETQYF.

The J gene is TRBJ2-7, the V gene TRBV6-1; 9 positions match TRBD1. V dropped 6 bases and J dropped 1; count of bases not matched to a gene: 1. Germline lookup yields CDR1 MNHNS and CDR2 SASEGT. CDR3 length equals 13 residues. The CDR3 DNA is TGTGCCAGCAGGACAGGGGGTTCCTACGAGCAGTACTTC. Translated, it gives CASRTGGSYEQYF.

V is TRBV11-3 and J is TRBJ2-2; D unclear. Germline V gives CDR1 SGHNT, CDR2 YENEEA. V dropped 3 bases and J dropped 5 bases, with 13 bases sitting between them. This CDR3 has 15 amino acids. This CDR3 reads CASSFSDLGTGELFF. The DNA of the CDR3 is TGTGCCAGCAGCTTCTCGGATCTAGGGACCGGGGAGCTGTTTTTT.

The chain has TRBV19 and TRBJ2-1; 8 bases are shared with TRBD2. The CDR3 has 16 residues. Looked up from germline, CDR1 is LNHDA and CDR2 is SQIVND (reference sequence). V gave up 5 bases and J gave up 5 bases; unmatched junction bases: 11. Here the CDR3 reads CASSQPGLAAHNEQFF. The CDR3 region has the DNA TGTGCCAGTAGTCAGCCCGGACTAGCCGCCCACAATGAGCAGTTCTTC.

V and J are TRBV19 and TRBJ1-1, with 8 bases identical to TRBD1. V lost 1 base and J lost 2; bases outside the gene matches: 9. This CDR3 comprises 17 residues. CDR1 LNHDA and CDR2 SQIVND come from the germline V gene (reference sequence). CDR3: CASSIGQGTRFNTEAFF. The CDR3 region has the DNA TGTGCCAGTAGTATAGGACAGGGGACCCGGTTTAACACTGAAGCTTTCTTT. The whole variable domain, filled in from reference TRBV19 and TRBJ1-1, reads DGGITQSPKYLFRKEGQNVTLSCEQNLNHDAMYWYRQDPGQGLRLIYYSQIVNDFQKGDIAEGYSVSREKKESFPLTVTSAQKNPTAFYLCASSIGQGTRFNTEAFFGQGTRLTVV.